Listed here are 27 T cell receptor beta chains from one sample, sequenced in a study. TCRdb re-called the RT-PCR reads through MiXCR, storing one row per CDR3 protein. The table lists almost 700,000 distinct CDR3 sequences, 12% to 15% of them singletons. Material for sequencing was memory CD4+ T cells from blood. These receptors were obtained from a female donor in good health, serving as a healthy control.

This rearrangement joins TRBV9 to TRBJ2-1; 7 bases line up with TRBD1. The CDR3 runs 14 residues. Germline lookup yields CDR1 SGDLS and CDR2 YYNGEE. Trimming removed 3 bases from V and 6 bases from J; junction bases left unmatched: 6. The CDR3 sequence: CASSEQGIGNEQFF. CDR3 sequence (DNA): TGTGCCAGCAGCGAACAGGGGATCGGCAATGAGCAGTTCTTC.

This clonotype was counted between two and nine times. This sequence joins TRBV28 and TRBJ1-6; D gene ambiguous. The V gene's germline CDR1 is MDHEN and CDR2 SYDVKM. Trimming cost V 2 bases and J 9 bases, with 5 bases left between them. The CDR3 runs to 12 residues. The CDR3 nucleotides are TGTGCCAGCAGTTTAGACGTTTCACCCCTCCACTTT. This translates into CASSLDVSPLHF.

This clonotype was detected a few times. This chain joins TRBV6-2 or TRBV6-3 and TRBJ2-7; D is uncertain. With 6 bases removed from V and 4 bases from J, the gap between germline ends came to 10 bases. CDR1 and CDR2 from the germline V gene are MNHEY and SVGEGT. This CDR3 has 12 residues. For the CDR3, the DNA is TGTGCCAGCAGGCGGCCACTTTACGAGCAGTACTTC. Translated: CASRRPLYEQYF.

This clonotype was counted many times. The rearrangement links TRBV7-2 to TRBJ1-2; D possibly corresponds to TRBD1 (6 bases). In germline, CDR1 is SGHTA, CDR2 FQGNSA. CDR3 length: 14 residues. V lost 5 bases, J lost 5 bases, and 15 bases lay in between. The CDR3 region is CASSVHREGYGYTF. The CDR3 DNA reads TGTGCCAGCAGCGTCCACAGGGAGGGGTATGGCTACACCTTC.

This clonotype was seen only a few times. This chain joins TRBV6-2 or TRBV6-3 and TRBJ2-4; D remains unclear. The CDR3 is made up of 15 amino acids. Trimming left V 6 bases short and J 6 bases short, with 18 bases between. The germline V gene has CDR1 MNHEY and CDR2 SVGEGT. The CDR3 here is CASRLDFLSANIQYF. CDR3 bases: TGTGCCAGCAGACTCGACTTTCTATCGGCAAACATTCAGTACTTC.

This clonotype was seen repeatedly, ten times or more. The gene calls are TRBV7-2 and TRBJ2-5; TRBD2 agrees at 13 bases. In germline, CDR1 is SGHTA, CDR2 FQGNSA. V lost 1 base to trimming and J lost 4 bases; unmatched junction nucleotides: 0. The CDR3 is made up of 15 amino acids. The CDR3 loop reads CASSLGLAGGETQYF. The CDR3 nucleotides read TGTGCCAGCAGCTTAGGACTAGCGGGAGGAGAGACCCAGTACTTC.

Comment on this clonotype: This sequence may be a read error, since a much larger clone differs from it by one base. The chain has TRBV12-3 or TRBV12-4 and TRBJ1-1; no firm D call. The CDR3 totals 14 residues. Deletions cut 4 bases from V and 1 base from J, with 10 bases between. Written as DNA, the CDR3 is TGTGCCAGCAGTTCCTCGGGCCAGAACACTGAAGCTTTCTTT. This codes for CASSSSGQNTEAFF.

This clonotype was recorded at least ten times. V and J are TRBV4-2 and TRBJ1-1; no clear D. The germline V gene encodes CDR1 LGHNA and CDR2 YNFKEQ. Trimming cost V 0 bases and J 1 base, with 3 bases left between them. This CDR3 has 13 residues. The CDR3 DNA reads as TGTGCCAGCAGCCAAGACCCGAACACTGAAGCTTTCTTT. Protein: CASSQDPNTEAFF.

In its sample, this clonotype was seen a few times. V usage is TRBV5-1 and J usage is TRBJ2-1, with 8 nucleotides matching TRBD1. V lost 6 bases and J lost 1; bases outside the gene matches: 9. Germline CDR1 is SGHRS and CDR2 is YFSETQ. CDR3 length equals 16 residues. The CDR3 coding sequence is TGCGCCAGCACCGCCGGGACAGGTCCTTCCTACAATGAGCAGTTCTTC. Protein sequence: CASTAGTGPSYNEQFF.

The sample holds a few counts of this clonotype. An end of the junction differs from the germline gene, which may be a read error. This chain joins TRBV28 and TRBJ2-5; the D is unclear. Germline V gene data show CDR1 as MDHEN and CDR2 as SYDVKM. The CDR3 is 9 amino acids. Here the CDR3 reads CAPEVRSTF. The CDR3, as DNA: TGTGCCCCTGAGGTCAGGTCTACGTTC.

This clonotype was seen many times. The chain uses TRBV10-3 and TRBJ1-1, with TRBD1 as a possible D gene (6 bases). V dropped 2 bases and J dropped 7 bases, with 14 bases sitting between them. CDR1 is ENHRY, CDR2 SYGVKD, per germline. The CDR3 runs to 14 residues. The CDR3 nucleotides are TGTGCCATCAGTGAGAGTCAGGACAGCAATGAAGCTTTCTTT. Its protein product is CAISESQDSNEAFF.

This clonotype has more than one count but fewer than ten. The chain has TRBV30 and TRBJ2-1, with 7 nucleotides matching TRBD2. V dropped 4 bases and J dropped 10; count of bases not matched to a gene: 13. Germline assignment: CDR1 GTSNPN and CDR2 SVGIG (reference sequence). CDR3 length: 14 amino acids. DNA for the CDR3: TGTGCCTGGACGGTCCAAATCGGGAGGACGGAGCAGTTCTTC. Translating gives CAWTVQIGRTEQFF.

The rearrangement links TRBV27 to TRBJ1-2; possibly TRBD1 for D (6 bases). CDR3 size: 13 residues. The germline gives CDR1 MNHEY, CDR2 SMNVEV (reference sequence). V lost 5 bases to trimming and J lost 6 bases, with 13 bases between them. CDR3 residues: CASSRGAGNGYTF. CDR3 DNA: TGTGCCAGCAGTCGGGGGGCGGGCAATGGCTACACCTTC.

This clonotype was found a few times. The CDR3 DNA reads as TGTGCCAGCAGTCCCCTAGGGGGCGCTTATGAAAAACTGTTTTTT. This codes for CASSPLGGAYEKLFF. The chain is built from TRBV12-3 or TRBV12-4 and TRBJ1-4; 7 bases line up with TRBD1. This CDR3 spans 15 amino acids. The V and J ends lost 5 bases and 6 bases, in that order; junction bases with no gene match: 9.

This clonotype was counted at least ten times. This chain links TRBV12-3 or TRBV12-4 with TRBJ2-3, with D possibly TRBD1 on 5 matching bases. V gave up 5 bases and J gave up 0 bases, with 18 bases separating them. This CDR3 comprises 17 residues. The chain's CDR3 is CASSRRKAGISTDTQYF. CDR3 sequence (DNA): TGTGCCAGCAGTCGACGAAAGGCAGGGATAAGCACAGATACGCAGTATTTT.

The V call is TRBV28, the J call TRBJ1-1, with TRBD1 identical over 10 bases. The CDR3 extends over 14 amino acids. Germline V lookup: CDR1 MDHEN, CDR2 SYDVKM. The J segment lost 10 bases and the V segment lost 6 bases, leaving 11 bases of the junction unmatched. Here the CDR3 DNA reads TGTGCCAGCAGCTCGACAGGGGGCGGAAGGGCAGCTTTCTTT. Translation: CASSSTGGGRAAFF.

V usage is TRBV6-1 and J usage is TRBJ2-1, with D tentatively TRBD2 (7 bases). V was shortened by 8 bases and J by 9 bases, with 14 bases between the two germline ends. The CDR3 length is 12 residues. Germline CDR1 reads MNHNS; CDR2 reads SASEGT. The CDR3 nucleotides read TGTGCCAGCGGGAGGGTAGGGGGTGAGCAGTTCTTC. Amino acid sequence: CASGRVGGEQFF.

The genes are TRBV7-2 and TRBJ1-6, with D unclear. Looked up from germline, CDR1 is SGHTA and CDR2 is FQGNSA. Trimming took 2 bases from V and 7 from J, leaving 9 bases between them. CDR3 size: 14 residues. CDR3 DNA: TGTGCCAGCAGCTTAAAGGGCAGGAATTCACCCCTCCACTTT. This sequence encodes CASSLKGRNSPLHF.

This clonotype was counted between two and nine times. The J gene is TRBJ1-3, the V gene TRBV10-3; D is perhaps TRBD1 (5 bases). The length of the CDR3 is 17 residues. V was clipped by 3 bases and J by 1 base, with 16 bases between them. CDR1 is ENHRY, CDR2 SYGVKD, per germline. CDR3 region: CAISERGGELSGNTIYF. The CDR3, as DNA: TGTGCCATCAGTGAAAGGGGAGGGGAGCTATCTGGAAACACCATATATTTT.

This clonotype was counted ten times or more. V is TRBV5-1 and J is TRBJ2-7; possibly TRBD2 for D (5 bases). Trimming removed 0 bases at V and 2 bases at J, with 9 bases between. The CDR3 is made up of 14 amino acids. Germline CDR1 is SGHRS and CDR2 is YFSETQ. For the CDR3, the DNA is TGCGCCAGCAGCTTGGAGGGTAGCGCCTACGAGCAGTACTTC. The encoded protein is CASSLEGSAYEQYF.

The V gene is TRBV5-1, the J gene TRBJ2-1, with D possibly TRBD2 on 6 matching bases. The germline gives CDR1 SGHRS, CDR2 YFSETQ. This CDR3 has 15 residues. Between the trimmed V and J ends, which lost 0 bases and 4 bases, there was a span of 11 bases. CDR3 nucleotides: TGCGCCAGCAGCTTGGCCCCAGCGGGTTACAATGAGCAGTTCTTC. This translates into CASSLAPAGYNEQFF. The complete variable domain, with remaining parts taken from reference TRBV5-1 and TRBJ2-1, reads KAGVTQTPRYLIKTRGQQVTLSCSPISGHRSVSWYQQTPGQGLQFLFEYFSETQRNKGNFPGRFSGRQFSNSRSEMNVSTLELGDSALYLCASSLAPAGYNEQFFGPGTRLTVL.

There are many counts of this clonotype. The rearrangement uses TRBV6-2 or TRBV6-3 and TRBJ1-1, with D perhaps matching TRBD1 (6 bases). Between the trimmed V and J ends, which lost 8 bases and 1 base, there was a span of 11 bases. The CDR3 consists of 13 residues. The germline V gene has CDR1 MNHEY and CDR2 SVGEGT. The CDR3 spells CASGWTANTEAFF. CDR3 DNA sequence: TGTGCCAGCGGATGGACAGCGAACACTGAAGCTTTCTTT.

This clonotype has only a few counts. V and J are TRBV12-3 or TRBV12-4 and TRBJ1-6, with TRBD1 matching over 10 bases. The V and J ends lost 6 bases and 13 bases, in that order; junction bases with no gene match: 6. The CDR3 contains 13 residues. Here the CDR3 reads CASSTGQGNPLHF. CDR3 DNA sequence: TGTGCCAGCAGCACGGGACAGGGGAACCCCCTCCACTTT.

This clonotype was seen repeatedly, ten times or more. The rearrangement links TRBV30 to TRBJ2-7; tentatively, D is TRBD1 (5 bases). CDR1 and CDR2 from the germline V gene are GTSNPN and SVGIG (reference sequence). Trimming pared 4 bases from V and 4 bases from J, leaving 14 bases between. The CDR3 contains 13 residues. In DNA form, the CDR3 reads TGTGCCTGGAATAGGGGCAGGGCTTACGAGCAGTACTTC. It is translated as CAWNRGRAYEQYF. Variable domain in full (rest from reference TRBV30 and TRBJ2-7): SQTIHQWPATLVQPVGSPLSLECTVEGTSNPNLYWYRQAAGRGLQLLFYSVGIGQISSEVPQNLSASRPQDRQFILSSKKLLLSDSGFYLCAWNRGRAYEQYFGPGTRLTVT.

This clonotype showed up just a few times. The CDR3: CASSPTRAESYGYTF. CDR3 sequence (DNA): TGTGCCAGCTCACCGACCCGAGCAGAATCCTATGGCTACACCTTC. The chain carries TRBV18 and TRBJ1-2; no clear D. Germline V gene data show CDR1 as KGHSH and CDR2 as LQKENI. Trimming cost V 3 bases and J 4 bases, with 15 bases left between them. The CDR3 covers 15 residues.

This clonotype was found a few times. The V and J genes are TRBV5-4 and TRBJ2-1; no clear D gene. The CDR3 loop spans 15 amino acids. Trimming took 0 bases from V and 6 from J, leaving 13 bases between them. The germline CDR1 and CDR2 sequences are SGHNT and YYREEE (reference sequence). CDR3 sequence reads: CASSLDPTVGNEQFF. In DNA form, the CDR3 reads TGTGCCAGCAGCTTGGATCCTACGGTGGGCAATGAGCAGTTCTTC.

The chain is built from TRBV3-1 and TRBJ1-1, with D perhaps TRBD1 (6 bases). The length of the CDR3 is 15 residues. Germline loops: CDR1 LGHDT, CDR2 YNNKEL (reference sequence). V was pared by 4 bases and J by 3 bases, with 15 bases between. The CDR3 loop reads CASSPWRGKDTEAFF. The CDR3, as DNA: TGTGCCAGCAGCCCATGGAGGGGGAAGGACACTGAAGCTTTCTTT.